This T cell receptor beta chain was profiled in a study of regulatory T cells in long-lasting Graves disease. CDR3 size: 15 residues. Germline-derived CDR1 and CDR2 are MDHEN and SYDVKM. To note about this clonotype: Its specificity is not known. One junction end disagrees with the germline gene, perhaps due to a read error.

Arm-PCR of CDR3 regions and iRepertoire HTBI primers were the basis on which TCR beta libraries were built. From the multiplex PCR reads, TCRdb called clonotypes with MiXCR, one entry per CDR3 protein. The sample shows 400,000 to 550,000 distinct CDR3 sequences, 16% of them seen only once. Time point denoted: newly diagnosed GD, antithyroid drugs for less than 3 months. Construction of the TCR library relied on RNA isolated from PBMCs. Patients were from an endocrinology department in Xi'an, China. Study-wide results and caveats: Whereas 966 public clonotypes were shared by new patients, persistent patients shared more, at 2,500 to 3,500. Persistent Graves' disease cases displayed lower TCR diversity than newly diagnosed ones.

The data were also submitted as part of a second study, on T cells in Graves' hyperthyroidism and ophthalmopathy. Turning to that study: Ophthalmopathy was separated from stable hyperthyroidism by a 13 V-J model.

The specimen comprised peripheral blood mononuclear cells (PBMCs), sampled at new diagnosis, from a patient treated with antithyroid drugs. This TCR was sampled from a young woman with Graves disease. The genes are TRBV28 and TRBJ1-5, with D unclear. The chain's CDR3 is CASSQEVWGDQPQHF. Here the CDR3 DNA reads TGCGCCAGCAGCCAAGAGGTATGGGGAGATCAGCCCCAGCATTTT.